This T cell receptor (beta chain) came from a study of T cell responses to AZD1222 COVID-19 vaccine. Study findings and constraints: A mostly white British donor set with more females was recruited, and clonal diversity was possibly underestimated. The reported proportion of spike-specific TCRs targeting unmutated variant regions was nearly half. An increase in Spike-specific TCR breadth and depth was observed after two AZD1222 doses.

The CDR3 contains 16 residues. CDR1 and CDR2 from the germline V gene are LNHDA and SQIVND (reference sequence). V was pared by 6 bases and J by 5 bases, with 11 bases of the junction left unmatched. A remark on this clone: Its target is unknown.

Sequenced by immunoSEQ multiplex PCR; TCRdb stores in-frame clones only, minus some. The sample holds 200,000 or so clones, about 94% seen once. This material consisted of peripheral blood, taken on day 0 of AZD1222 vaccination. The TCR sequence derives from an adult in good health. The V gene is TRBV19, the J gene TRBJ1-4, with 8 bases that match TRBD1. The CDR3 nucleotides read TGTGCCAGTAGGCGAGGATCGGGACAGGAGAATGAAAAACTGTTTTTT. It is translated as CASRRGSGQENEKLFF.